A single sample gave rise to the 3 T cell receptor beta chains below, sequenced in a study of regulatory T cells in long-lasting Graves disease. Both iRepertoire HTBI primers and Arm-PCR of CDR3 regions were used to build the TCR beta libraries. TCRdb called the multiplex PCR reads again in MiXCR, with one record for every CDR3 protein. The sample lists about 350,000 distinct CDR3 sequences, around 15% occurring once. Time point noted: newly diagnosed GD, antithyroid drugs for less than 3 months. PBMC-derived RNA was used for the TCR library. These same data were also listed under a study on T cells in Graves' hyperthyroidism and ophthalmopathy.

Sequenced here: peripheral blood mononuclear cells (PBMCs), sampled at new diagnosis, from a patient treated with antithyroid drugs. The receptors were sampled from a woman aged 18-29 years with Graves disease.

Note on this clonotype: Germline and junction disagree at one end, which may indicate a read error. The V call is TRBV27, the J call TRBJ2-7; 8 nucleotides align to TRBD1. Germline CDR1 is MNHEY and CDR2 is SMNVEV (reference sequence). This CDR3 contains 16 residues. CDR3 sequence reads: CAGSQGQGGFGNEQYF. The CDR3 nucleotides read TGTGCCGGCAGTCAAGGACAGGGCGGGTTTGGGAACGAGCAGTACTTC.

The table lists this clonotype with many counts. The J gene is TRBJ1-5, the V gene TRBV6-1; no firm D call. The CDR3 runs 17 residues. In germline, CDR1 is MNHNS, CDR2 SASEGT. V was trimmed by 2 bases and J by 3 bases, leaving 17 bases between them. The DNA of the CDR3 is TGTGCCAGCAGTGAACGCAAGGACGTGATAAACAATCAGCCCCAGCATTTT. Protein product: CASSERKDVINNQPQHF.

There are many counts of this clonotype. The chain recombines TRBV29-1 with TRBJ2-7; possibly TRBD2 for D (5 bases). Germline loops: CDR1 SQVTM, CDR2 ANQGSEA. Trimming took off 5 bases at V and 0 bases at J, with 11 bases between the two ends. The CDR3 has 13 residues. The CDR3 DNA reads as TGCAGCGTTCGACTACCGGCCTCCTACGAGCAGTACTTC. Residues: CSVRLPASYEQYF.